This is a list of T cell receptor beta chains from one sample in a study of blood T cell repertoires in COVID-19. Assay used: immunoSEQ multiplex PCR; TCRdb lists only in-frame clones, some missing. This sample has about 350,000 clones; 87% occur once, and the top ten carry nearly 6.5%. Specimen: peripheral blood. These receptor sequences come from a woman in her fifties or sixties with COVID-19, enrolled during active disease. Both conserved end residues are part of each CDR3. A D gene is named only where the DNA matches it firmly. Clone size is not always given. Where it is, it says once, few, many or a class for expanded clones.

j_gene,v_gene,abundance,d_gene,CDR3nt,CDR3aa
TRBJ2-7,TRBV6-6,-,TRBD2,TGTGCCAGCAGTTACGGTTTGGGACTAGCGGCATACGAGCAGTACTTC,CASSYGLGLAAYEQYF
TRBJ2-1,TRBV7-2,-,TRBD1,TGTGCCAGCGGACAGGGCTCCTACAATGAGCAGTTCTTC,CASGQGSYNEQFF
TRBJ1-3,TRBV27,-,TRBD1,TGTGCCAGCAGTCGACAGGGGTTTACTGGAAACACCATATATTTT,CASSRQGFTGNTIYF
TRBJ2-3,TRBV30,-,TRBD2,TGTGCCCGCTTAGCGGGACTGAGCACAGATACGCAGTATTTT,CARLAGLSTDTQYF
TRBJ2-7,TRBV6-5,-,-,TGTGCCAGCAGCCGAGGGTCTGACTACGAGCAGTACTTC,CASSRGSDYEQYF
TRBJ2-7,TRBV4-2,-,-,TGTGCCAGCAGCCAAGATCCCTTTGAGTACGAGCAGTACTTC,CASSQDPFEYEQYF
TRBJ2-1,TRBV4-1,-,-,TGCGCCAGCAGCCAAGATGCAGGGGGGAACAATGAGCAGTTCTTC,CASSQDAGGNNEQFF
TRBJ2-2,TRBV30,-,TRBD1,TGTGCCTGGAGTGTACTGGGGGGACAGGGAAACACCGGGGAGCTGTTTTTT,CAWSVLGGQGNTGELFF
TRBJ1-1,TRBV5-1,-,-,TGCGCCAGCAGCAATGGACAACTGAACACTGAAGCTTTCTTT,CASSNGQLNTEAFF
TRBJ2-5,TRBV27,-,TRBD1,TGTGCCAGCAGTCTCCGAGGCAGGGGACAGGAGACCCAGTACTTC,CASSLRGRGQETQYF
TRBJ1-6,TRBV19,few,-,TGTGCCACCACTGTTGGAGGGGGGGTGAATTCACCCCTCCACTTT,CATTVGGGVNSPLHF
TRBJ2-5,TRBV7-8,once,-,TGTGCCAGCAGGTGGCGGGATCTGTACCAAGAGACCCAGTACTTC,CASRWRDLYQETQYF
TRBJ2-1,TRBV19,-,-,TGTGCCAGTAGTATTTCCCAGCGAAATGAGCAGTTCTTC,CASSISQRNEQFF
TRBJ2-7,TRBV5-1,few,TRBD1,TGCGCCAGCAGCTCCGGGACAGGGCGCGAGCAGTACTTC,CASSSGTGREQYF
TRBJ1-1,TRBV30,-,TRBD1,TGTGCCTTTGGACAGGGGGCTGGGAACACTGAAGCTTTCTTT,CAFGQGAGNTEAFF
TRBJ2-2,TRBV18,once,-,TGTGCCAGCCTACCCTCCGTCGGGGAGCTGTTTTTT,CASLPSVGELFF
TRBJ1-2,TRBV2,once,-,TGTGCCAGCAGTGAAGGGCCGGACAGAACGAGACTCTATGGCTACACCTTC,CASSEGPDRTRLYGYTF
TRBJ2-5,TRBV11-2,-,TRBD1,TGTGCCAGCAGCCGGGACAGAGAAGAGACCCAGTACTTC,CASSRDREETQYF
TRBJ2-2,TRBV6-5,-,TRBD2,TGTGCCAGCAGTTACTGGGGCGGGAGGAGGGAGCTGTTTTTT,CASSYWGGRRELFF
TRBJ2-3,TRBV5-4,few,-,TGTGCCAGCAGCCGTAATAGCCACACAGATACGCAGTATTTT,CASSRNSHTDTQYF
TRBJ2-7,TRBV30,-,-,TGTGCCTGGAGTGTACCGGGTCGAGGCTACGAGCAGTACTTC,CAWSVPGRGYEQYF
TRBJ1-2,TRBV28,-,-,TGTGCCAGCGGCACCAACTATGGCTACACCTTC,CASGTNYGYTF
TRBJ2-1,TRBV10-2,-,TRBD2,TGCGCCAGCAGGTACGCTAGCGGGACCGGTTTGAATGAGCAGTTCTTC,CASRYASGTGLNEQFF
TRBJ2-7,TRBV29-1,once,TRBD2,TGCAGCGTCGGCACTAGCGGGATATTTTACGAGCAGTACTTC,CSVGTSGIFYEQYF
TRBJ1-1,TRBV19,-,-,TGTGCCAGTAGTATTCGGAACACTGAAGCTTTCTTT,CASSIRNTEAFF
TRBJ1-3,TRBV5-1,-,-,TGCGCCAGCAGCTTGCTGGGGCTCACTGGAAACACCATATATTTT,CASSLLGLTGNTIYF
TRBJ2-1,TRBV28,-,TRBD2,TGTGCCAGCAGTTCCGGCGGGAGCGGTCAACACAATGAGCAGTTCTTC,CASSSGGSGQHNEQFF
TRBJ1-2,TRBV19,-,TRBD1,TGTGCCAGTACACGGACAGGGGCTTACAACTATGGCTACACCTTC,CASTRTGAYNYGYTF
TRBJ1-1,TRBV6-2/TRBV6-3,-,TRBD1,TGTGCCAGCAGTTACTCCAGGACAGGGGCTATGAACACTGAAGCTTTCTTT,CASSYSRTGAMNTEAFF
TRBJ2-3,TRBV14,-,-,TGTGCCAGCAGGACGACTACGCTTGAGCGAGTCACAGATACGCAGTATTTT,CASRTTTLERVTDTQYF
TRBJ2-2,TRBV9,-,-,TGTGCCAGCAGCGTAGCTGGAGGGTTCGGCAACACCGGGGAGCTGTTTTTT,CASSVAGGFGNTGELFF
TRBJ2-1,TRBV6-5,-,TRBD2,TGTGCCAGCAGTTACTCGATCCTAGCGGGTCACAATGAGCAGTTCTTC,CASSYSILAGHNEQFF
TRBJ1-1,TRBV4-3,-,TRBD1,TGCGCCAGCAGCCCTCGACAGGGAATGGGTGACACTGAAGCTTTCTTT,CASSPRQGMGDTEAFF
TRBJ2-7,TRBV7-2,few,-,TGTGCCAGCAGCCACACAGCCATAGGATACGAGCAGTACTTC,CASSHTAIGYEQYF
TRBJ2-1,TRBV6-1,-,TRBD2,TGTGCCAGCAGTGAATTCGGGACTAGCGACCTTTACAATGAGCAGTTCTTC,CASSEFGTSDLYNEQFF
TRBJ1-1,TRBV4-3,-,-,TGCGCCAGCAGCCAAGGTCTTTTTAACACTGAAGCTTTCTTT,CASSQGLFNTEAFF
TRBJ2-1,TRBV7-8,once,TRBD2,TGTGCCAGCAGCTCTGACACCCGGACTAGCGGTTACAATGAGCAGTTCTTC,CASSSDTRTSGYNEQFF
TRBJ1-1,TRBV2,-,-,TGTGCCAGCAGGATAGGGACTCGAAGATGGGCTGAAGCTTTCTTT,CASRIGTRRWAEAFF
TRBJ2-1,TRBV19,-,-,TGTGCCAGTAGTATCTCAGGACTACCTCACAATGAGCAGTTCTTC,CASSISGLPHNEQFF